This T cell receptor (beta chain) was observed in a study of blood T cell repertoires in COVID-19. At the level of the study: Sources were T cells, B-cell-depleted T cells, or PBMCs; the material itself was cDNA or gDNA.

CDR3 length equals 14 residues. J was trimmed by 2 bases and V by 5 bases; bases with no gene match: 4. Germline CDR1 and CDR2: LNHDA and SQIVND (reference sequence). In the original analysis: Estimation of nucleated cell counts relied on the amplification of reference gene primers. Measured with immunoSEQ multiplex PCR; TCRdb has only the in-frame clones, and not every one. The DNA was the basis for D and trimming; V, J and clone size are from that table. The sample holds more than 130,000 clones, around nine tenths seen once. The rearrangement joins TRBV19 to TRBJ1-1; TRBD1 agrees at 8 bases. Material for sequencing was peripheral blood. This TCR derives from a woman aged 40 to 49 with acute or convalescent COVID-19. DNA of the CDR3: TGTGCCAGTAGTCTGGGACAGGTTAACACTGAAGCTTTCTTT. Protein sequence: CASSLGQVNTEAFF.